Given below is one TCR beta chain in context. Its antigen is undetermined. The data were obtained in a study of cytomegalovirus exposure and HLA in healthy donors. On the study more broadly: Unique TCR beta sequences numbering 120 million or so came from about 179 million T cells in an earlier analysis.

The CDR3 spans 16 residues. V lost 7 bases and J lost 6; bases outside the gene matches: 10. Looked up from germline, CDR1 is SNHLY and CDR2 is FYNNEI. Findings of the study overall: Indistinguishable V segments, including TRBV6-2 and TRBV6-3, were excluded. A later analysis found TCR association rates differed by HLA locus, highest for DRB1 and lowest for HLA-C. One cluster of highly shared sequence variants probably arose as a sequencing artifact.

PCR involved 60 Vbeta and 13 Jbeta primers. Sequenced by immunoSEQ multiplex PCR; TCRdb stores in-frame clones only, minus some. The sample lists roughly 130,000 clones, approximately 78% occurring once. This rearrangement joins TRBV2 to TRBJ2-1, with 12 bases matching TRBD2. Specimen: PBMCs. The receptor comes from a woman between 35 and 50 years old in good health and CMV-seropositive. Here the CDR3 DNA reads TGTGCCAGCAATTTATTCCTAGCGGGGGGGCGCAATGAGCAGTTCTTC. Translation gives CASNLFLAGGRNEQFF.